A single sample gave rise to the 16 T cell receptor beta chains below, sequenced in a study of T cell responses to AZD1222 COVID-19 vaccine. The assay was immunoSEQ multiplex PCR, and TCRdb's table has in-frame clones only and misses some. The sample records about 84,000 clones, approximately 85% being singletons. The sequences come from peripheral blood, collected 28 days after the second AZD1222 dose. The receptors originated from an adult who received the AZD1222 COVID-19 vaccine.

The chain employs TRBV9 and TRBJ2-1, with 8 bases matching TRBD2. V shed 4 bases and J 6 bases; nucleotides not matched to a gene: 9. The V gene's germline CDR1 is SGDLS and CDR2 YYNGEE. The length of the CDR3 is 15 residues. The CDR3 is CASSPLVTSGNEQFF. In nucleotides, the CDR3 is TGTGCCAGCAGCCCCCTTGTTACTAGCGGCAATGAGCAGTTCTTC.

The J gene is TRBJ2-2, the V gene TRBV6-1; TRBD2 matches 8 bases. Germline CDR1 is MNHNS and CDR2 is SASEGT. The V segment lost 4 bases and the J segment 1 base; nucleotides outside the gene matches: 5. There are 16 residues in the CDR3. Written as DNA, the CDR3 is TGTGCCAGCAGTGTGGCGGGGGGCAAGAACACCGGGGAGCTGTTTTTT. Amino acids: CASSVAGGKNTGELFF.

The chain couples TRBV7-9 to TRBJ1-1; no reliable D call. Germline V gene sequence: CDR1 SEHNR, CDR2 FQNEAQ (reference sequence). The CDR3 is made up of 13 amino acids. The V end was cut by 1 base, the J end by 4 bases, with 7 bases between. The CDR3: CASSLELLTEAFF. CDR3 DNA: TGTGCCAGCAGCTTAGAACTTCTCACTGAAGCTTTCTTT.

V gene TRBV4-1 combines with J gene TRBJ1-6; D gene uncertain. V lost 0 bases to trimming and J lost 6 bases, with 6 bases between them. CDR3 length equals 14 residues. Germline V gene sequence: CDR1 MGHRA, CDR2 YSYEKL. The CDR3 here is CASSQEEINSPLHF. The CDR3 nucleotides are TGCGCCAGCAGCCAAGAAGAGATTAATTCACCCCTCCACTTT.

CDR3 protein: CATSDLGPLGETQYF. The CDR3, as DNA: TGTGCCACCAGTGATTTGGGCCCGCTGGGGGAGACCCAGTACTTC. The chain links TRBV24-1 to TRBJ2-5; D is uncertain. V lost 0 bases and J lost 5, with 12 bases in between. Per germline, CDR1 KGHDR and CDR2 SFDVKD. The CDR3 has 15 amino acids.

Here the CDR3 reads CASSLVAGPSGGYTF. The CDR3 DNA sequence: TGCGCCAGCAGCTTGGTGGCAGGGCCATCTGGTGGCTACACCTTC. This sequence joins TRBV5-1 and TRBJ1-2; D may be TRBD1 (5 bases). The V gene lost 0 bases and the J gene lost 7 bases, with 16 bases spanning the gap. CDR1 is SGHRS and CDR2 is YFSETQ in the germline V gene. This CDR3 region has 15 residues.

This clone was seen only a few times. The chain joins TRBV9 to TRBJ2-7, with TRBD2 identical over 8 bases. There are 15 residues in the CDR3. Germline CDR1 is SGDLS and CDR2 is YYNGEE. Germline trimming cut 4 bases from V and 2 bases from J; bases unmatched to any gene: 8. This CDR3 is CASSPGLGPTYEQYF. The CDR3 DNA sequence: TGTGCCAGCAGCCCGGGACTAGGTCCTACCTACGAGCAGTACTTC.

The V gene is TRBV6-6, the J gene TRBJ1-5; D unclear. From germline, CDR1 is MNHNY and CDR2 SVGAGI (reference sequence). V was shortened by 1 base and J by 3 bases, with 1 base between the two germline ends. This CDR3 is 12 amino acids long. CDR3 loop: CASSYFNQPQHF. The CDR3 DNA sequence: TGTGCCAGCAGTTACTTCAATCAGCCCCAGCATTTT.

The chain joins TRBV29-1 to TRBJ1-2, with 8 bases fitting TRBD1. CDR1 and CDR2 from the germline V gene are SQVTM and ANQGSEA. CDR3 length equals 10 residues. Losses at the gene ends were 8 bases for V and 8 bases for J; bases not matched to a gene: 4. CDR3 protein: CSTGQGGYTF. CDR3 coding DNA: TGCAGCACTGGACAGGGCGGCTACACCTTC.

This chain joins TRBV2 and TRBJ1-6; possibly TRBD1 for D (6 bases). This CDR3 region has 13 residues. The germline V gene encodes CDR1 SNHLY and CDR2 FYNNEI. V lost 10 bases and J lost 0, with 7 bases in between. DNA of the CDR3: TGTGCCAACAGGGTCTCCTATAATTCACCCCTCCACTTT. Translating it yields CANRVSYNSPLHF.

The chain has TRBV19 and TRBJ1-2; 8 bases line up with TRBD1. The length of the CDR3 is 13 residues. Germline CDR1 LNHDA, CDR2 SQIVND (reference sequence). Trimming took 2 bases from V and 6 from J; bases not matched to a gene: 2. The CDR3 DNA is TGTGCCAGTAGTATATCAGGGGGCGATGGCTACACCTTC. Its protein is CASSISGGDGYTF.

This chain joins TRBV5-1 and TRBJ1-5; D not resolved. Germline loops: CDR1 SGHRS, CDR2 YFSETQ. The length of the CDR3 is 15 residues. The V gene lost 4 bases and the J gene lost 0 bases, with 11 bases spanning the gap. In DNA form, the CDR3 reads TGCGCCAGCAGCCCTAAACCAGGTAGCAATCAGCCCCAGCATTTT. Its translation: CASSPKPGSNQPQHF.

This sequence joins TRBV5-6 and TRBJ2-5; D unclear. The germline CDR1 and CDR2 sequences are SGHDT and YYEEEE. V was pared by 0 bases and J by 6 bases, with 12 bases between. The CDR3 has 14 residues. CDR3 region: CASSLGAPAKTQYF. DNA of the CDR3: TGTGCCAGCAGCTTGGGGGCACCCGCCAAGACCCAGTACTTC.

This chain joins TRBV5-6 and TRBJ2-5; 8 nucleotides agree with TRBD2. Germline values: CDR1 SGHDT, CDR2 YYEEEE. The length of the CDR3 is 13 residues. The trim removed 3 bases at V and 3 bases at J, leaving 1 base unmatched. Written as DNA, the CDR3 is TGTGCCAGCAGCTCACTAGCGGAAGAGACCCAGTACTTC. It yields the protein CASSSLAEETQYF.

This rearrangement joins TRBV11-3 to TRBJ2-3, with 9 bases that match TRBD2. The V segment lost 0 bases and the J segment 6 bases; nucleotides outside the gene matches: 10. The V gene's germline CDR1 is SGHNT and CDR2 YENEEA. The CDR3 runs 17 residues. As DNA, the CDR3 is TGTGCCAGCAGCTTAGACTCAGCGGGGGGCAACCGGGATACGCAGTATTTT. Translating gives CASSLDSAGGNRDTQYF. Using reference TRBV11-3 and TRBJ2-3 for the parts outside the CDR3, the full variable domain is EAGVVQSPRYKIIEKKQPVAFWCNPISGHNTLYWYLQNLGQGPELLIRYENEEAVDDSQLPKDRFSAERLKGVDSTLKIQPAELGDSAVYLCASSLDSAGGNRDTQYFGPGTRLTVL.

In this sample, this clone turned up once. The chain joins TRBV10-2 to TRBJ2-7; D may match TRBD1 or TRBD2 (7 bases each). Trimming stripped 2 bases from V and 7 bases from J, with 21 bases between. The length of the CDR3 is 16 residues. The germline CDR1 and CDR2 sequences are WSHSY and SAAADI. CDR3 coding DNA: TGCGCCAGCAGTGAGAAGCGGGGACAGAGCCAGGGGGAGCAGTACTTC. This gives the protein CASSEKRGQSQGEQYF.